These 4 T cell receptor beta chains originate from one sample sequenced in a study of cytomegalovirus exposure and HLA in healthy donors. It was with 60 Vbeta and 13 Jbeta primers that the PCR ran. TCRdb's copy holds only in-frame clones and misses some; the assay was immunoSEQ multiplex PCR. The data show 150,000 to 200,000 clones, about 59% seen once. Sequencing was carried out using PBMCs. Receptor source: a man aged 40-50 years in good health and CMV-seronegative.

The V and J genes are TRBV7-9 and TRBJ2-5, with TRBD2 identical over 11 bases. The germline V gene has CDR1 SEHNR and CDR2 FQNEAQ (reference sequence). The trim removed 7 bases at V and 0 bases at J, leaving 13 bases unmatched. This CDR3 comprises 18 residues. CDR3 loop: CASTPPISSGGNQETQYF. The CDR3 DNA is TGTGCCAGCACTCCACCGATTTCTAGCGGGGGGAACCAAGAGACCCAGTACTTC. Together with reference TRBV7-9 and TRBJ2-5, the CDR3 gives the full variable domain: DTGVSQNPRHKITKRGQNVTFRCDPISEHNRLYWYRQTLGQGPEFLTYFQNEAQLEKSRLLSDRFSAERPKGSFSTLEIQRTEQGDSAMYLCASTPPISSGGNQETQYFGPGTRLLVL.

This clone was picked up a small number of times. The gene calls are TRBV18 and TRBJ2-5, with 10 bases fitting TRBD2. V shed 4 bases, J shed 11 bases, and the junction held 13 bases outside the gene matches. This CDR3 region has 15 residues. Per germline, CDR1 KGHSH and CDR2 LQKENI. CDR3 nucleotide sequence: TGTGCCAGCTCACGTGGGCTAGCGGGAGAGTTAGAGCAGTACTTC. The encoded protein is CASSRGLAGELEQYF.

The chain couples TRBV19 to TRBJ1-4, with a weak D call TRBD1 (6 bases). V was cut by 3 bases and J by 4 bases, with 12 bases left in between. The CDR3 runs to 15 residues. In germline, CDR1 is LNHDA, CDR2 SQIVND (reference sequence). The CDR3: CASSIHRANNEKLFF. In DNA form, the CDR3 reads TGTGCCAGTAGTATCCACAGGGCCAATAATGAAAAACTGTTTTTT. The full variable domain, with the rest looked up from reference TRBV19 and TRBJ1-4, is DGGITQSPKYLFRKEGQNVTLSCEQNLNHDAMYWYRQDPGQGLRLIYYSQIVNDFQKGDIAEGYSVSREKKESFPLTVTSAQKNPTAFYLCASSIHRANNEKLFFGSGTQLSVL.

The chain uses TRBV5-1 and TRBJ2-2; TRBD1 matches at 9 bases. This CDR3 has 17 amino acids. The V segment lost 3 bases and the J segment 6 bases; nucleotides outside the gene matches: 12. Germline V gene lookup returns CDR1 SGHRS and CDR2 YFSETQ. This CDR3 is CASSYGTGNLRAGELFF. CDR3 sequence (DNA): TGCGCCAGCAGCTATGGGACAGGGAATTTACGGGCCGGGGAGCTGTTTTTT.